The sequence of this T cell receptor beta chain was determined in a study of blood T cell repertoires in COVID-19. Recruitment covered fewer than 25 US areas and drew participants whose ages spanned roughly 18 to 89 years. Either two negative PCRs, clearance, or symptom resolution qualified Cohort 3 donors as recovered. Authors' methods: Reference gene primer amplification gave nucleated cell count estimates. Only in-frame clones appear in the TCRdb table, and some are missing; sequencing was by immunoSEQ multiplex PCR. V, J and clone size are taken as reported in that table, and D and trimming were inferred from the DNA itself. The table includes about 220,000 clones, just under 85% detected once. The CDR3 has 15 residues. Germline CDR1 and CDR2: SGHDT and YYEEEE. The V and J ends lost 0 bases and 3 bases, in that order; junction bases with no gene match: 5.

The specimen sequenced was PBMCs or T cells enriched from blood (not recorded which). The chain uses TRBV5-6 and TRBJ1-2, with TRBD1 matching over 7 bases. The TCR was taken from a man aged 35-49 years who had recovered from COVID-19. The CDR3 protein is CASSLGDSTYYGYTF. As DNA, the CDR3 is TGTGCCAGCAGCTTGGGGGACAGCACCTACTATGGCTACACCTTC.